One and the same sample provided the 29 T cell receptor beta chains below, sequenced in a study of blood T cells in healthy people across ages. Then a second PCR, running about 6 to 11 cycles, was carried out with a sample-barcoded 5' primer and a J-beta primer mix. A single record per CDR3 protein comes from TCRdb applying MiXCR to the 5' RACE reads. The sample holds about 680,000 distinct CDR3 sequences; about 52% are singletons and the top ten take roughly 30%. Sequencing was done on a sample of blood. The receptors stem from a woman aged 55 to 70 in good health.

In DNA form, the CDR3 reads TGTGCCAGCAGCGTAGGCACTTTGCCCAATGAGCAGTTCTTC. Its translation: CASSVGTLPNEQFF. The rearrangement links TRBV9 to TRBJ2-1; D remains unclear. CDR1 is SGDLS and CDR2 is YYNGEE in the germline V gene. CDR3 length: 14 amino acids. V shed 0 bases and J shed 6 bases, with 10 bases lying between them.

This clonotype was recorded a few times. The CDR3, as DNA: TGTGCCAGCAGTTACTCACAGGGGGCTGGTGAAAAACTGTTTTTT. Translation gives CASSYSQGAGEKLFF. The chain joins TRBV6-5 to TRBJ1-4, with 9 bases matching TRBD1. V gave up 0 bases and J gave up 7 bases; unmatched junction bases: 3. Germline V gives CDR1 MNHEY, CDR2 SVGAGI. This CDR3 contains 15 residues.

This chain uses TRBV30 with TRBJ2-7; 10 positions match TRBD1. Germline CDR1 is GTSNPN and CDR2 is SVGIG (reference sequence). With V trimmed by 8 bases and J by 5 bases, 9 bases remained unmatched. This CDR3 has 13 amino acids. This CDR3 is CAGMTGGLHEQYF. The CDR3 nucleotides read TGTGCCGGAATGACAGGGGGCTTACACGAGCAGTACTTC.

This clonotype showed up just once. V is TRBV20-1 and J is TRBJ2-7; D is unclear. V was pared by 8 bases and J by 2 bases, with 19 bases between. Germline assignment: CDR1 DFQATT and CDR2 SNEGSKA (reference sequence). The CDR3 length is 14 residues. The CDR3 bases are TGCAGTACTTCCCGACTCCCCGGAACCTACGAGCAGTACTTC. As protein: CSTSRLPGTYEQYF.

The CDR3: CASSLALGPPIDTQYF. CDR3 sequence (DNA): TGCGCCAGCAGCTTGGCGTTGGGGCCCCCCATAGATACGCAGTATTTT. The chain links TRBV5-1 to TRBJ2-3, with D maybe TRBD1 (5 bases). V lost 0 bases and J 5 bases, leaving 16 bases between the germline ends. CDR3 size: 16 residues. Germline loops: CDR1 SGHRS, CDR2 YFSETQ. Based on the CDR3 plus reference TRBV5-1 and TRBJ2-3, the full variable domain is KAGVTQTPRYLIKTRGQQVTLSCSPISGHRSVSWYQQTPGQGLQFLFEYFSETQRNKGNFPGRFSGRQFSNSRSEMNVSTLELGDSALYLCASSLALGPPIDTQYFGPGTRLTVL.

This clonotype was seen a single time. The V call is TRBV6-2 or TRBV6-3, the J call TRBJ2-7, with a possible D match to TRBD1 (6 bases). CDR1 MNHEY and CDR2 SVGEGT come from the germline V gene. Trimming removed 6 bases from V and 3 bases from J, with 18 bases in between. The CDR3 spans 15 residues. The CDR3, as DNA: TGTGCCAGCAGCAAAGGGGCAGGGGATTTCTACGAGCAGTACTTC. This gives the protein CASSKGAGDFYEQYF.

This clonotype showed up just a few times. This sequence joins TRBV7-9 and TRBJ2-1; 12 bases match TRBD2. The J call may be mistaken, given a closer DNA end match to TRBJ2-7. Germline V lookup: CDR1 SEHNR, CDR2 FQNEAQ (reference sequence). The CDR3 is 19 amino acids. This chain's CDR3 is CASSRGTSGSWDSYNEQYF. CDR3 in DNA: TGTGCCAGCAGCCGCGGGACTAGCGGGTCCTGGGACTCCTACAATGAGCAGTACTTC.

The CDR3 loop is CSARDPLAGGQETQYF. The CDR3 DNA reads as TGCAGTGCTAGAGATCCGCTAGCGGGGGGACAAGAGACCCAGTACTTC. The chain links TRBV20-1 to TRBJ2-5; 11 positions agree with TRBD2. Trimming cost V 0 bases and J 2 bases; bases outside gene matches: 5. CDR3 size: 16 residues. Looked up from germline, CDR1 is DFQATT and CDR2 is SNEGSKA (reference sequence).

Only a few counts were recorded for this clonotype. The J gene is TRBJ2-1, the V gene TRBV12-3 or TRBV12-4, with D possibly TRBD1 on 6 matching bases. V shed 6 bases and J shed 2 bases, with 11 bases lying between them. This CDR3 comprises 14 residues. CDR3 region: CASSPGVTYNEQFF. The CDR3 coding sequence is TGTGCCAGCAGCCCAGGGGTTACCTACAATGAGCAGTTCTTC.

The CDR3 DNA sequence: TGTGCCAGCAGCTTCGCCAGACACAATGAGCAGTTCTTC. Its protein product is CASSFARHNEQFF. The V and J genes are TRBV7-2 and TRBJ2-1; D call uncertain. Germline CDR1 is SGHTA and CDR2 is FQGNSA. This CDR3 has 13 amino acids. Trimming took off 3 bases at V and 5 bases at J, with 8 bases between the two ends. The full variable domain, in which reference TRBV7-2 and TRBJ2-1 provide the parts outside the CDR3, is GAGVSQSPSNKVTEKGKDVELRCDPISGHTALYWYRQSLGQGLEFLIYFQGNSAPDKSGLPSDRFSAERTGGSVSTLTIQRTQQEDSAVYLCASSFARHNEQFFGPGTRLTVL.

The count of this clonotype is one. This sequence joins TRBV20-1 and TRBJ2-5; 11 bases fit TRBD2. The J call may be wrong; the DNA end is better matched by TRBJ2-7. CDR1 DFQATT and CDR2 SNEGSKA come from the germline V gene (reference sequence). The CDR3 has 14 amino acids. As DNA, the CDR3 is TGCAGTGCTCCTAAACTAGCGGGAGTAAACGAGCAGTACTTC. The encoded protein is CSAPKLAGVNEQYF.

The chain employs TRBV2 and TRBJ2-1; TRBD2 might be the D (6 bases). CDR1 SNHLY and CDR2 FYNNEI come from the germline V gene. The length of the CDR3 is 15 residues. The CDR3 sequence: CAGGRGPGGYNEQFF. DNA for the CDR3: TGTGCGGGCGGCCGTGGGCCCGGGGGATACAATGAGCAGTTCTTC.

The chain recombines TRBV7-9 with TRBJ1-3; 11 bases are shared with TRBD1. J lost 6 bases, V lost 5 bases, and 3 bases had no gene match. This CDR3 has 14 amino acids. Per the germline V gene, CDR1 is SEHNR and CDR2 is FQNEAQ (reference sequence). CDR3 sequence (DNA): TGTGCCAGCAGCCGGGACAGGGGGAAAAACACCATATATTTT. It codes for CASSRDRGKNTIYF.

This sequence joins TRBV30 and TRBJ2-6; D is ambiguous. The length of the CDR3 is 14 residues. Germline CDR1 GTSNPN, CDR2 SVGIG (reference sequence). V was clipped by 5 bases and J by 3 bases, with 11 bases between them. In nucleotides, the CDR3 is TGTGCCTGGGGCCGGAGTTTTGGGGCCAACGTCCTGACTTTC. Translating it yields CAWGRSFGANVLTF.

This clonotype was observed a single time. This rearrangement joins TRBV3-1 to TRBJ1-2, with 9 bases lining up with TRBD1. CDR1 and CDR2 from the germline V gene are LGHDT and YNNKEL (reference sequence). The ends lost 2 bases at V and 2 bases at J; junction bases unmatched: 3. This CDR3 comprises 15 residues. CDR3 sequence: CASSQRTGENYGYTF. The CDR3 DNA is TGTGCCAGCAGCCAAAGGACAGGGGAGAACTATGGCTACACCTTC.

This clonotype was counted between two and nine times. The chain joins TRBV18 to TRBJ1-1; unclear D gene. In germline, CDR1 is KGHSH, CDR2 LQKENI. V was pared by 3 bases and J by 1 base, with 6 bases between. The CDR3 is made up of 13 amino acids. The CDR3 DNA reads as TGTGCCAGCTCACCCTTCCCGAACACTGAAGCTTTCTTT. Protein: CASSPFPNTEAFF.

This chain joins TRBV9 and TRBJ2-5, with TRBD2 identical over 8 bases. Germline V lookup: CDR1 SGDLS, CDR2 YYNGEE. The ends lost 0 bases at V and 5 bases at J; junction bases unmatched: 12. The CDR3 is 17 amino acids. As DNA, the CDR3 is TGTGCCAGCAGCGTAGCGGGAGGGCCCCAGTATGTTGAGACCCAGTACTTC. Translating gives CASSVAGGPQYVETQYF. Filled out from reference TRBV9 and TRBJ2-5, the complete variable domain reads DSGVTQTPKHLITATGQRVTLRCSPRSGDLSVYWYQQSLDQGLQFLIQYYNGEERAKGNILERFSAQQFPDLHSELNLSSLELGDSALYFCASSVAGGPQYVETQYFGPGTRLLVL.

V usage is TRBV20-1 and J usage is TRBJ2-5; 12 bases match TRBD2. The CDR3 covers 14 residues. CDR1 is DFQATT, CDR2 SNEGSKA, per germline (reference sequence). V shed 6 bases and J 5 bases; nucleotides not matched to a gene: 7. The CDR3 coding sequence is TGCAGTGCCTTCCGACTAGCGGGAGAGGAGACCCAGTACTTC. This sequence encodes CSAFRLAGEETQYF.

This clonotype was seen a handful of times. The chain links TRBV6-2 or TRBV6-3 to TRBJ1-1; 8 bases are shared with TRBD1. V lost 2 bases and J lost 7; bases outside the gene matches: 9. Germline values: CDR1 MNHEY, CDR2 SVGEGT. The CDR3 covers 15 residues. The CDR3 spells CASSYQGQGAGEAFF. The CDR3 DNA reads TGTGCCAGCAGTTACCAAGGGCAGGGGGCCGGTGAAGCTTTCTTT.

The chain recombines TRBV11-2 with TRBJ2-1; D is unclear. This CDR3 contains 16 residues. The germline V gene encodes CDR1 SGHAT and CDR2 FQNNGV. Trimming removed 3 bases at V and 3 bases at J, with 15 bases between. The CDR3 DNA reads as TGTGCCAGCAGCTTCTTTTACAGCCGAATCTACAATGAGCAGTTCTTC. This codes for CASSFFYSRIYNEQFF.

The CDR3 sequence is CSARNLAGAVEQYF. Here the CDR3 DNA reads TGCAGTGCTAGGAATCTAGCGGGAGCAGTCGAGCAGTACTTC. V is TRBV20-1 and J is TRBJ2-5; 10 nucleotides align to TRBD2. The DNA end lines up better with TRBJ2-7; the J call may be wrong. Germline assignment: CDR1 DFQATT and CDR2 SNEGSKA (reference sequence). This CDR3 has 14 residues.

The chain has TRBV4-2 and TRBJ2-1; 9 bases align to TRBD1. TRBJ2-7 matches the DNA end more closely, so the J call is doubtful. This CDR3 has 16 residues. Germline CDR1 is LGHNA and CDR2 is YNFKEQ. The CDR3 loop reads CASSQDLGQGGYEQYF. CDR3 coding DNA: TGTGCCAGCAGCCAAGATTTGGGACAGGGAGGGTACGAGCAGTACTTC.

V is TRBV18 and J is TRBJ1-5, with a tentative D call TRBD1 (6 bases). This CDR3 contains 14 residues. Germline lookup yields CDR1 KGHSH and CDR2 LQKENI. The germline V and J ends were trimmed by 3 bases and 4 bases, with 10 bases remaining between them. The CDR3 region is CASSPSDRNQPQHF. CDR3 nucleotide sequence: TGTGCCAGCTCACCTTCGGACAGAAATCAGCCCCAGCATTTT.

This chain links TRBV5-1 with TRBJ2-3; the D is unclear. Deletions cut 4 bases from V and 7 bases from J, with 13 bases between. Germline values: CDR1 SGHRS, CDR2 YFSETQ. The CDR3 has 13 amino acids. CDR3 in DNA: TGCGCCAGCAGCCCGGAAATGGCCTATACGCAGTATTTT. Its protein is CASSPEMAYTQYF.

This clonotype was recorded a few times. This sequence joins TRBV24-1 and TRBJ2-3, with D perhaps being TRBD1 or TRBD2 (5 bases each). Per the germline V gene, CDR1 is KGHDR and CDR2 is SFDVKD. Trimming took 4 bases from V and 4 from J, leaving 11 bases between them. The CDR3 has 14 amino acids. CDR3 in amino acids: CATSEAGAADTQYF. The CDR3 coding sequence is TGTGCCACCAGTGAGGCCGGGGCGGCAGATACGCAGTATTTT.

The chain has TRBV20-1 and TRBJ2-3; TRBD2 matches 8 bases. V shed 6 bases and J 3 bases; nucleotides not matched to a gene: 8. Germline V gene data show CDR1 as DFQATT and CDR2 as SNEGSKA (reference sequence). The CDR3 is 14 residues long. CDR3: CSAWAGGSTDTQYF. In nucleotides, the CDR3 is TGCAGTGCGTGGGCGGGAGGTTCGACAGATACGCAGTATTTT.

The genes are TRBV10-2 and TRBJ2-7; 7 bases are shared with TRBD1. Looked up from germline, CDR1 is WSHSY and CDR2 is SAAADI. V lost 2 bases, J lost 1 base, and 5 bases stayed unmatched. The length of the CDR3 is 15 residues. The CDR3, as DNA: TGCGCCAGCAGTGAGCTGGACAGGTTATCCTACGAGCAGTACTTC. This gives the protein CASSELDRLSYEQYF.

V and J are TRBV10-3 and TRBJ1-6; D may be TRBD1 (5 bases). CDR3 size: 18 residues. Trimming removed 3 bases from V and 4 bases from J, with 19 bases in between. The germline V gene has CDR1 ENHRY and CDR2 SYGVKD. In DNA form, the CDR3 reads TGTGCCATCAGTGATCGGGGACCTGGGACGCATTATAATTCACCCCTCCACTTT. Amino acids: CAISDRGPGTHYNSPLHF.

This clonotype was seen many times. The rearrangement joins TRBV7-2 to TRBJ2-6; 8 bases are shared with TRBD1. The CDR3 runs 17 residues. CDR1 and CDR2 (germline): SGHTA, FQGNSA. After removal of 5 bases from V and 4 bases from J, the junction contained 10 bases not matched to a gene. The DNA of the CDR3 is TGTGCCAGCAGCGGGCGGACAGGGCGCGCCGGGGCCAACGTCCTGACTTTC. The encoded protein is CASSGRTGRAGANVLTF.